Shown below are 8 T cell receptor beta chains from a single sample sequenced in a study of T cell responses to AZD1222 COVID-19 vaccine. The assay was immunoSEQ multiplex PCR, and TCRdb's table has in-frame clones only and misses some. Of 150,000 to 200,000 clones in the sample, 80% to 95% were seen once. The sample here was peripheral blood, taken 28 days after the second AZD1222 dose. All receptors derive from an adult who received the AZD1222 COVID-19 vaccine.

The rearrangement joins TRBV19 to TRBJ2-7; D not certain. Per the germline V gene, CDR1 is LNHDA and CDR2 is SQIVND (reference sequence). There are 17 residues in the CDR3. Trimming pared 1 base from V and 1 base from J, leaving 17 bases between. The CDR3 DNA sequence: TGTGCCAGTAGTATAGGTCTAGGAGAAGGGAATTCCTACGAGCAGTACTTC. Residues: CASSIGLGEGNSYEQYF.

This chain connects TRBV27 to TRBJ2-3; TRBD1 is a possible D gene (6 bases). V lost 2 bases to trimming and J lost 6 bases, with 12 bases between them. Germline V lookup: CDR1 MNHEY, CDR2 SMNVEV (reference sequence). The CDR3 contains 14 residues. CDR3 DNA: TGTGCCAGCAGTTTACTCGACAGGAGGGATACGCAGTATTTT. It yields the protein CASSLLDRRDTQYF.

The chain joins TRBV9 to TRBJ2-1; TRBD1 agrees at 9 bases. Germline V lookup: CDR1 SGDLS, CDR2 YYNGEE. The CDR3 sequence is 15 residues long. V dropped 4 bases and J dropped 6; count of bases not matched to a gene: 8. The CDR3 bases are TGTGCCAGCAGCCCCCGGGACAGGGTAGGCAATGAGCAGTTCTTC. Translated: CASSPRDRVGNEQFF.

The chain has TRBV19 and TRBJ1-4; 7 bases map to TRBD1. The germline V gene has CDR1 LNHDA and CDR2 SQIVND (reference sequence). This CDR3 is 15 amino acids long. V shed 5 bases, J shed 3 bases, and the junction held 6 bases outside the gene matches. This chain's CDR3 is CASSEGTVANEKLFF. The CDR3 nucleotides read TGTGCCAGTAGTGAAGGGACAGTTGCTAATGAAAAACTGTTTTTT.

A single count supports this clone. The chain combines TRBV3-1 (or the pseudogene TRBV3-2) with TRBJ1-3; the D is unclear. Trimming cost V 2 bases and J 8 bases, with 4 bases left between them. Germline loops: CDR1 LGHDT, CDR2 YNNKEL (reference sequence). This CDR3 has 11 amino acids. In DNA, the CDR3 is TGTGCCAGCAGCCAACTAGACACCATATATTTT. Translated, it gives CASSQLDTIYF.

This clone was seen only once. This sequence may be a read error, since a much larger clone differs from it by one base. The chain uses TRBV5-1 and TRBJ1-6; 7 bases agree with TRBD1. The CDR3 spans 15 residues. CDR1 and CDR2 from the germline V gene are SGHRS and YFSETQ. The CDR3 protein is CANSLTGAYNSPLHF. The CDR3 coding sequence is TGCGCCAACAGCCTTACAGGGGCATATAATTCACCCCTCCACTTT.

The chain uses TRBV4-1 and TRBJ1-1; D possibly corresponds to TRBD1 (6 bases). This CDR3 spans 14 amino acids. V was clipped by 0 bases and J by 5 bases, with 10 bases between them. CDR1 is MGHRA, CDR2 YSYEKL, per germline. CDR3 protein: CASSQETGRTEAFF. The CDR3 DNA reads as TGCGCCAGCAGCCAAGAAACAGGGAGGACTGAAGCTTTCTTT.

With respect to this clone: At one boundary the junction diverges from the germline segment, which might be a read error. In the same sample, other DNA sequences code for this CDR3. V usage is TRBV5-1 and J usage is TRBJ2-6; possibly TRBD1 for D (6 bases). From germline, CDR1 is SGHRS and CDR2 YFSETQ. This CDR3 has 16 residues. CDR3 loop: CASSLGHRSGANVLTF. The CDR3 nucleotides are TGCGCCAGTAGCTTGGGACATCGCTCTGGGGCCAACGTCCTGACTTTC.